One sample yielded the 3 T cell receptor beta chains listed below, sequenced in a study of PD-1 blockade in classical Hodgkin lymphoma. Every patient experienced relapse after autologous stem cell transplantation, and brentuximab vedotin exposure varied. Clones were read by immunoSEQ multiplex PCR, and TCRdb kept only the in-frame ones, dropping some. The sample holds tens of thousands of clones, approximately 73% seen once. The specimen comprised peripheral blood mononuclear cells (PBMCs), sampled at baseline. Source of these receptors: a human donor with classical Hodgkin lymphoma.

This chain links TRBV20-1 with TRBJ1-4; D gene ambiguous. The CDR3 contains 11 residues. The V gene's germline CDR1 is DFQATT and CDR2 SNEGSKA (reference sequence). The CDR3 loop is CSPARDEKLFF. The CDR3 DNA reads as TGCAGCCCAGCTCGAGATGAAAAACTGTTTTTT.

V usage is TRBV7-6 and J usage is TRBJ2-7; D could derive from TRBD1 or TRBD2 (7 bases each). This CDR3 is 14 amino acids long. The germline V gene has CDR1 SGHVS and CDR2 FNYEAQ. V lost 1 base to trimming and J lost 4 bases, with 11 bases between them. In nucleotides, the CDR3 is TGTGCCAGCAGCTTAGGACAGGGAGGGTACGAGCAGTACTTC. Translating gives CASSLGQGGYEQYF.

This CDR3 reads CASSVGTRVAEQFF. The CDR3 DNA follows: TGTGCCAGCAGCGTAGGAACTCGGGTGGCGGAGCAGTTCTTC. The chain employs TRBV9 and TRBJ2-1; no reliable D call. The CDR3 is 14 residues long. V was cut by 0 bases and J by 10 bases, with 14 bases left in between. Germline CDR1 and CDR2: SGDLS and YYNGEE.